This TCR beta chain was recovered during a study of blood T cell repertoires in COVID-19. For the study at large: The samples span acute and convalescent COVID-19 from the United States, Italy and Spain. The analysed material was cDNA or gDNA that came from T cells, B-cell-depleted T cells, or PBMCs.

In the original processing: From reference gene primer amplification, estimates of nucleated cell counts were derived. Sequenced by immunoSEQ multiplex PCR; TCRdb stores in-frame clones only, minus some. That table furnishes V, J and clone size, whereas the DNA furnished D and trimming. The table lists around 300,000 clones, approximately 85% of them singletons. V was clipped by 3 bases and J by 2 bases, with 17 bases between them. Germline CDR1 reads WNHNN; CDR2 reads SYGVQD (reference sequence). The CDR3 consists of 16 residues. This clone was counted a few times. The chain has TRBV10-1 and TRBJ2-7, with a possible D match to TRBD1 (6 bases). The sequence came from a human donor in a cohort sampled during active COVID-19. Sequenced material: peripheral blood. This chain's CDR3 is CASSDLGTPNPYEQYF. As DNA, the CDR3 is TGCGCCAGCAGTGATTTAGGGACACCGAATCCCTACGAGCAGTACTTC.